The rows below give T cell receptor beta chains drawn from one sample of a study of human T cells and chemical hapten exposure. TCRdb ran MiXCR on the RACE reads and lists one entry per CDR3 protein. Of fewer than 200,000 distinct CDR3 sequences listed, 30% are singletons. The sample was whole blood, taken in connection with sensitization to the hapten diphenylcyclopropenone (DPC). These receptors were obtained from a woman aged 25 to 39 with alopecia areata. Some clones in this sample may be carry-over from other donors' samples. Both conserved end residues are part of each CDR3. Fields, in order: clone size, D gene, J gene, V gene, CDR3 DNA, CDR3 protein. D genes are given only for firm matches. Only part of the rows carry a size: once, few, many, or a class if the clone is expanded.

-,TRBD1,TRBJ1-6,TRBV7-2,TGTGCCAGCAGCCTGGACAGGGGTGGCAATTCACCCCTCCACTTT,CASSLDRGGNSPLHF
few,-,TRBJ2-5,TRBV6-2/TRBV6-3,TGTGCCAGCAGTGAGACAGATTTCGGGACCCAGTACTTC,CASSETDFGTQYF
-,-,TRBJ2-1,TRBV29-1,TGCAGCGTTGTGGATCCTCCGGCCTACAATGAGCAGTTCTTC,CSVVDPPAYNEQFF
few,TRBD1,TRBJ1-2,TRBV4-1,TGCGCCAGCAGCCAAGGACAGGGCCAATTAAGGGGCTACACCTTC,CASSQGQGQLRGYTF
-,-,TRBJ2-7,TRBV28,TGTGCCAGCAGTTCGGTCTGGCAGGGCGAGAACGAGCAGTACTTC,CASSSVWQGENEQYF
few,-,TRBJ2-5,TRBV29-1,TGCAGCGTTGACTTTGGAGAGACCCAGTACTTC,CSVDFGETQYF
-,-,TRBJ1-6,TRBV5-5,TGTGCCAGCAGCTTGCTAGGTGAAGCCCTCCACTTT,CASSLLGEALHF
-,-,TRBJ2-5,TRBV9,TGTGCCAGCCTAGGACAGCAAGAGACCCAGTACTTC,CASLGQQETQYF
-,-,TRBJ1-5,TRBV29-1,TGCAGCGTTGCGGCCCCAAATCAGCCCCAGCATTTT,CSVAAPNQPQHF
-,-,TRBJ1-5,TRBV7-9,TGTGCCAGCAGCTTCGGCTCGGGCAATCAGCCCCAGCATTTT,CASSFGSGNQPQHF
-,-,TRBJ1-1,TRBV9,TGTGCCAGCAGCGTAGCAGTGAGTCCGATGAACACTGAAGCTTTCTTT,CASSVAVSPMNTEAFF
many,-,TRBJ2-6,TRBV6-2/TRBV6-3,TGTGCCAGCGCCGACTCTGGGGCCAACGTCCTGACTTTC,CASADSGANVLTF
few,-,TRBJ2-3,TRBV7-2,TGTGCCAGCAGCGAGTACGATACGCAGTATTTT,CASSEYDTQYF
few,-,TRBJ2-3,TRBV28,TGTGCCAGCAGCCTCCGGACTGTTTTAGATACGCAGTATTTT,CASSLRTVLDTQYF
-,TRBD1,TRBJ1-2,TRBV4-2,TGTGCCAGCAGCCAAAGTGGGCAGGGGGCTTATGGCTACACCTTC,CASSQSGQGAYGYTF
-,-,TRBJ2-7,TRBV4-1,TGCGCCAGCAGCTCCACCGGGACTCTTTCCTACGAGCAGTACTTC,CASSSTGTLSYEQYF
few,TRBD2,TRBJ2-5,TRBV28,TGTGCCAGCAGGCAACTAGCGGGAGGGCCTTTAAAGACCCAGTACTTC,CASRQLAGGPLKTQYF
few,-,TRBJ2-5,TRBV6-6,TGTGCCAGCACACGGGGGTACCAAGAGACCCAGTACTTC,CASTRGYQETQYF
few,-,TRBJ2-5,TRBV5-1,TGCGCCAGCAGCTCTTTAACGGACGGGCAAGAGACCCAGTACTTC,CASSSLTDGQETQYF
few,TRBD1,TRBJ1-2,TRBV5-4,TGTGCCAGCAGTAAAAACGACAGGGGAGCTAACTATGGCTACACCTTC,CASSKNDRGANYGYTF
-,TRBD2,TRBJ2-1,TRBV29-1,TGCAGCGTTGGGGACTACTACAATGAGCAGTTCTTC,CSVGDYYNEQFF
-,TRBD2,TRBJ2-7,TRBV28,TGTGCCAGCAGCGCAACTAGCGGGGGCGAGCAGTACTTC,CASSATSGGEQYF
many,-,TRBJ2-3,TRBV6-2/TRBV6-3,TGTGCCAGCAGACCCTCTGGGACCACCACAGATACGCAGTATTTT,CASRPSGTTTDTQYF
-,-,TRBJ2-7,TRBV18,TGTGCCAGCTCACCAATTGCGGGGCCTTTATCCCCCGAGCAGTACTTC,CASSPIAGPLSPEQYF
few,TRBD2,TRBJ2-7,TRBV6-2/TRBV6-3,TGTGCCAGCAACCGGAGCGGGAGTAAGTACGAGCAGTACTTC,CASNRSGSKYEQYF
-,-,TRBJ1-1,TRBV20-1,TGCAGTGCTCACAGGGTGGCTGGAGCTGAAGCTTTCTTT,CSAHRVAGAEAFF
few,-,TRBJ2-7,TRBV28,TGTGCCAGCAGTTTATCCCTGAGGGAGCAGTACTTC,CASSLSLREQYF
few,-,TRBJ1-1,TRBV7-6,TGTGCCAGCAGCGCCCGACAGAACACTGAAGCTTTCTTT,CASSARQNTEAFF
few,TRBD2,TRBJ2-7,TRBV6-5,TGTGCCAGCAGTACCCGGACTAGCGGGAGCAAATACGAGCAGTACTTC,CASSTRTSGSKYEQYF
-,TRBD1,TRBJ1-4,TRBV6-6,TGTGCCAGCAGCCCCAGACAGGGAACCTTTGCTGAAAAACTGTTTTTT,CASSPRQGTFAEKLFF
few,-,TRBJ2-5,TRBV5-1,TGCGCCAGCAGCTCTACGAGCGGTTCGGAGACCCAGTACTTC,CASSSTSGSETQYF
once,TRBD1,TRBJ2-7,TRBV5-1,TGCGCCAGCAGGGAGGACAGGGTAACCGACGAGCAGTACTTC,CASREDRVTDEQYF
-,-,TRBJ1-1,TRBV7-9,TGTGCCAGCAGCTCGATTAGTCGGGCTGAAGCTTTCTTT,CASSSISRAEAFF
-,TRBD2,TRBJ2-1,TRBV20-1,TGCAGTGCTCAGCCTGTGCGGGGGGGCCTATACAATGAGCAGTTCTTC,CSAQPVRGGLYNEQFF
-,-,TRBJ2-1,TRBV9,TGTGCCAGCAGCCCTCAAGCCGGGGCGGGGGCGGGTGAGCAGTTCTTC,CASSPQAGAGAGEQFF
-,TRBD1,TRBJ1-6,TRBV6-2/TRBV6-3,TGTGCCAGCAGTTACTCGAGGAACAGGGGGAGCTCCTATAATTCACCCCTCCACTTT,CASSYSRNRGSSYNSPLHF
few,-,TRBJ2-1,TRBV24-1,TGTGCCACCAGTGACCCTACAGGGCCCAATGAGCAGTTCTTC,CATSDPTGPNEQFF
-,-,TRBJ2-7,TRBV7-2,TGTGCCAGCAGCCCTCGGGCCCTGAACTCCTACGAGCAGTACTTC,CASSPRALNSYEQYF
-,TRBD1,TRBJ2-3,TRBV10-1,TGCGCCAGCAGGAGGGACAGGTTCACAGATACGCAGTATTTT,CASRRDRFTDTQYF
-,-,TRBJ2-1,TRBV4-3,TGCGCCAGCAGCCAAGTAAGAGGGGACCCGTACAATGAGCAGTTCTTC,CASSQVRGDPYNEQFF
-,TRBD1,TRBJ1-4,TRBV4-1,TGCGCCAGCAGCCAAGCACCCCCCGGGACAGCCAGCGAAAAACTGTTTTTT,CASSQAPPGTASEKLFF
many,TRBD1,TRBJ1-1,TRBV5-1,TGCGCCAGCAGCTTGCAGGGACAGGGTGAAGCTTTCTTT,CASSLQGQGEAFF
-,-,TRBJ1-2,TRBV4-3,TGCGTCAGCAGCCAAGATAGTCGCAGCGTAAGCTACACCTTC,CVSSQDSRSVSYTF
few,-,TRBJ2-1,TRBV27,TGTGCCAGCAGTCTACTAGCTGGGCCCTCCTACAATGAGCAGTTCTTC,CASSLLAGPSYNEQFF
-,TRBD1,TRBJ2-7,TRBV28,TGTGCCAGCAGTGAACCGGGACAGGGATCCTACGAGCAGTACTTC,CASSEPGQGSYEQYF
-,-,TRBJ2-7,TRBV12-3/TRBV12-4,TGTGCCAGCAGTTGGTGGGGAGGCGAGCAGTACTTC,CASSWWGGEQYF
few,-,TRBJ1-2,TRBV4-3,TGCGCCAGCAGCCAAGAGACCAAAGCTACCGGCTACACCTTC,CASSQETKATGYTF
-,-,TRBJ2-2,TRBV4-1,TGCGCCAGCACGGGGGTCGGGGTAGGCACCGGGGAGCTGTTTTTT,CASTGVGVGTGELFF
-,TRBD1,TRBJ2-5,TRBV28,TGTGCCAGCAGCCGGGACAGGCTCCAAGAGACCCAGTACTTC,CASSRDRLQETQYF
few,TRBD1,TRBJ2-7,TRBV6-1,TGTGCCAGCAGTGAACGGACAGGGCTATACGAGCAGTACTTC,CASSERTGLYEQYF
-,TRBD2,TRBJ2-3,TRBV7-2,TGTGCCAGCAGCCCCCGTCGGACTAGCGGGGGCACAGATACGCAGTATTTT,CASSPRRTSGGTDTQYF
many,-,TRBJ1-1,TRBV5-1,TGCGCCAGCAGCTTGGGAGCTGGGACTGAAGCTTTCTTT,CASSLGAGTEAFF
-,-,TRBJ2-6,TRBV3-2,TGTGCCAGCAGCCTCAGGGACGGTTCTGGGGCCAACGTCCTGACTTTC,CASSLRDGSGANVLTF
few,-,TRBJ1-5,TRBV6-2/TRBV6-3,TGTGCCAGCAGTCGACCCGATCAGCCCCAGCATTTT,CASSRPDQPQHF
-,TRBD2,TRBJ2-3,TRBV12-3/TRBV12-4,TGTGCCAGCAGTTTCGGTAGCGGGGGGGAAGATACGCAGTATTTT,CASSFGSGGEDTQYF